The entry that follows covers one T cell receptor (beta chain) sequence. The record originates from a study of blood T cells in healthy people across ages. Germline-derived CDR1 and CDR2 are SGHKS and YYEKEE (reference sequence). The ends were cut back, 0 bases at V and 6 bases at J, with 16 bases in the middle. The CDR3 runs 16 residues. For the second PCR, which ran for roughly 6 to 12 cycles, a sample-barcoded 5' primer and a J-beta primer mix were used. Unique molecular identifiers of 12 random nucleotides labeled each cDNA. TCRdb re-analysed the 5' RACE reads in MiXCR, keeping a single row per CDR3 protein. The sample includes about 1.8 million distinct CDR3 sequences, just under 50% of them seen just once.

The source material was blood. This chain uses TRBV5-5 with TRBJ2-1; D gene unclear. This clonotype originated in a woman between 40 and 50 years old in good health. The CDR3 DNA follows: TGTGCCAGCAGCTTGGGGGCCTCCCCCTCAGGCAATGAGCAGTTCTTC. This gives the protein CASSLGASPSGNEQFF.